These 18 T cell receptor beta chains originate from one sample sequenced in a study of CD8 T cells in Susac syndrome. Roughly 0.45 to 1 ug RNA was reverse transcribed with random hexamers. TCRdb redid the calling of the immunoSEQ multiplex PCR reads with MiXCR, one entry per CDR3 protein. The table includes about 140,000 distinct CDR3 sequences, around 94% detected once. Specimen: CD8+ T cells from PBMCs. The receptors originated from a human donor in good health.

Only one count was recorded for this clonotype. Here the CDR3 DNA reads TGTGCCAGCAGCCCTGAATTCGGACAGGGGGCAGCTAATGAAAAACTGTTTTTT. Its translation: CASSPEFGQGAANEKLFF. J is TRBJ1-4 and V is TRBV3-1; 11 bases align to TRBD1. Per the germline V gene, CDR1 is LGHDT and CDR2 is YNNKEL (reference sequence). The trim removed 4 bases at V and 3 bases at J, leaving 10 bases unmatched. The CDR3 is 18 amino acids.

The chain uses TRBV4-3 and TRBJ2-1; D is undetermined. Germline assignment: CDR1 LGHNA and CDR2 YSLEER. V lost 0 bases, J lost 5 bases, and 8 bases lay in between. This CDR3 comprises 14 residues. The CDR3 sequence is CASSQDSNDNEQFF. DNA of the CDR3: TGCGCCAGCAGCCAAGATAGCAACGACAATGAGCAGTTCTTC.

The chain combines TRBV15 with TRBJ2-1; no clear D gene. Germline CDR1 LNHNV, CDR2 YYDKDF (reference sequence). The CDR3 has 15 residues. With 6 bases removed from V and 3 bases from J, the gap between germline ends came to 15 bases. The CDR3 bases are TGTGCCACCAGTGGATGGGAAACCTACTACAATGAGCAGTTCTTC. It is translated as CATSGWETYYNEQFF.

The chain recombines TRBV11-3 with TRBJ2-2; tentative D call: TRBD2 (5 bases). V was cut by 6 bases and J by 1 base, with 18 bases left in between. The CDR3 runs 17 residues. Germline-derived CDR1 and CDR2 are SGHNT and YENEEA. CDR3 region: CASSLRSGGLNTGELFF. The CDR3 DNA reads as TGTGCCAGCAGTCTAAGAAGCGGAGGATTGAACACCGGGGAGCTGTTTTTT.

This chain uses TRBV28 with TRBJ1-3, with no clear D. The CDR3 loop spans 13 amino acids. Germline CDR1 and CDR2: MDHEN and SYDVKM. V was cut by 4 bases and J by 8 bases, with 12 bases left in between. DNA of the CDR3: TGTGCCAGCAGTTGGATCCCGCGGGACACCATATATTTT. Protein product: CASSWIPRDTIYF.

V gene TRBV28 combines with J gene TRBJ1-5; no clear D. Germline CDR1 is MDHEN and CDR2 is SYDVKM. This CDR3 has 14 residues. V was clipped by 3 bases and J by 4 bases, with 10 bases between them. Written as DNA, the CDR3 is TGTGCCAGCAGTTTGGGTCAGGTGAATCAGCCCCAGCATTTT. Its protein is CASSLGQVNQPQHF.

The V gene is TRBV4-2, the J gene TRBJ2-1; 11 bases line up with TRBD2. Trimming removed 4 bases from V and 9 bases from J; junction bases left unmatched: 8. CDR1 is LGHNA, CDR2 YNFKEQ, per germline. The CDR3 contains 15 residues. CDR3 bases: TGTGCCAGCAGCCCCCTCGGTAGCGGGAGGGCTGAGCAGTTCTTC. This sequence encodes CASSPLGSGRAEQFF.

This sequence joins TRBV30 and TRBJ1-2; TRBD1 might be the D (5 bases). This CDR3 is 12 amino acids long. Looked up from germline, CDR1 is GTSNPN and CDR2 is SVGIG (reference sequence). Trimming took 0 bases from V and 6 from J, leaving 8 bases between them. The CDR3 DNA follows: TGTGCCTGGAGTGTGGGGGGGAATGGCTACACCTTC. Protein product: CAWSVGGNGYTF.

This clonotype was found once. The CDR3 region is CASSSGGGNQPQHF. Here the CDR3 DNA reads TGTGCCAGCAGTTCAGGGGGTGGCAATCAGCCCCAGCATTTT. The chain couples TRBV6-5 to TRBJ1-5; 7 bases line up with TRBD1. V lost 4 bases and J lost 2; bases outside the gene matches: 2. Looked up from germline, CDR1 is MNHEY and CDR2 is SVGAGI. The CDR3 is 14 amino acids.

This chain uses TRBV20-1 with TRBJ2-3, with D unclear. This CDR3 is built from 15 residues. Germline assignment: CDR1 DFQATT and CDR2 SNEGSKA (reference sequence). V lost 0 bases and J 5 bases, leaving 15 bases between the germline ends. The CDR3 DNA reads TGCAGTGCTAGAGAAGAAGGACCTAGAATAGATACGCAGTATTTT. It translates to CSAREEGPRIDTQYF.

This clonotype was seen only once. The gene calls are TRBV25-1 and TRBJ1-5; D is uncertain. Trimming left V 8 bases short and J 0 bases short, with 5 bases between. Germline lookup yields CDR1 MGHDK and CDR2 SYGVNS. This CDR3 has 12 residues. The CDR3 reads CASGYSNQPQHF. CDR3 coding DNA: TGTGCCAGCGGGTATAGCAATCAGCCCCAGCATTTT.

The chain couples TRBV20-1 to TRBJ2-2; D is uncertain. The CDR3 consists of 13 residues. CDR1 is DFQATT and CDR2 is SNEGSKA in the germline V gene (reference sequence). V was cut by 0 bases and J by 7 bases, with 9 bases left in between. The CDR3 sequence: CSARDRVNGELFF. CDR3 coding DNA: TGCAGTGCTAGAGATCGGGTCAACGGGGAGCTGTTTTTT.

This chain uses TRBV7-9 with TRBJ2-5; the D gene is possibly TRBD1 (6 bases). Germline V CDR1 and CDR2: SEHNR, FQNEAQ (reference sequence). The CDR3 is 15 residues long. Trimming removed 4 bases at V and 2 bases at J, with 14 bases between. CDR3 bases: TGTGCCAGCAGCTCCCCTGGGGACATTCAAGAGACCCAGTACTTC. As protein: CASSSPGDIQETQYF.

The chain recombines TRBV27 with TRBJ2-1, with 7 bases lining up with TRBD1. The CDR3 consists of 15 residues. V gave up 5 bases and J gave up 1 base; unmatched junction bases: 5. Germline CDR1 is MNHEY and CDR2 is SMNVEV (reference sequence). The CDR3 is CASSPRQGSYNEQFF. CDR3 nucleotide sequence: TGTGCCAGCAGTCCTAGACAGGGATCCTACAATGAGCAGTTCTTC.

This chain's CDR3 is CASSPQEGYGYTF. CDR3 bases: TGTGCCAGCAGTCCACAGGAGGGCTATGGCTACACCTTC. The chain has TRBV6-5 and TRBJ1-2; D is perhaps TRBD1 (5 bases). V lost 5 bases to trimming and J lost 4 bases, with 11 bases between them. Germline CDR1 is MNHEY and CDR2 is SVGAGI. This CDR3 has 13 amino acids.

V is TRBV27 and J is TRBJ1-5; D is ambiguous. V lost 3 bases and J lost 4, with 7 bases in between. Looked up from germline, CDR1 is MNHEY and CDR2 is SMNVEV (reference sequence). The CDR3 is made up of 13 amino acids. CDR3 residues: CASSFAENQPQHF. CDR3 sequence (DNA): TGTGCCAGCAGTTTCGCAGAGAATCAGCCCCAGCATTTT.

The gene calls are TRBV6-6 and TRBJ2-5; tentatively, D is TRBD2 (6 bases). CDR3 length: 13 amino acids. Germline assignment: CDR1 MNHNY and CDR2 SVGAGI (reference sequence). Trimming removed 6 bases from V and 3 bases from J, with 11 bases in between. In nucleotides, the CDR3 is TGTGCCAGCAGCTGGGGACTTGAAGAGACCCAGTACTTC. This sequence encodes CASSWGLEETQYF.

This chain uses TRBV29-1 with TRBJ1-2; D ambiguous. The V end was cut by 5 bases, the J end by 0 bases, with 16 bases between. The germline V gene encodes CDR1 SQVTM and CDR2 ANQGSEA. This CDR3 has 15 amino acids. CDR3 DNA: TGCAGCGTTTATGCATCGAACAGTGCTAACTATGGCTACACCTTC. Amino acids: CSVYASNSANYGYTF. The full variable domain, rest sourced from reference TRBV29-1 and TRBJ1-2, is SAVISQKPSRDICQRGTSLTIQCQVDSQVTMMFWYRQQPGQSLTLIATANQGSEATYESGFVIDKFPISRPNLTFSTLTVSNMSPEDSSIYLCSVYASNSANYGYTFGSGTRLTVV.